This T cell receptor (beta chain) was sequenced during a study of T cell repertoires in aging, cancer and after chemotherapy. Study-level background: Donors were grouped into six age bands spanning 30 or younger through 70 or older. Healthy donor repertoires were recorded over several months to years and showed clear clonal overlap. Study conclusions and caveats: Loss of evenness, beyond lost richness, contributed to age-related TCR diversity decline in cancer patients. In each cancer cohort, median generation probability increased across chemotherapy, suggesting thymic output rebounded.

The V end lost 5 bases, the J end lost 4 bases, and 14 bases lay between the germline ends. This CDR3 contains 15 residues. In germline, CDR1 is MRHNA, CDR2 SNTAGT. Peripheral blood genomic DNA, not sorted cells or RNA, was the template. TRB rearrangements spanning V, D and J were amplified using mixed TRB-A/B primers. TCRdb fed the multiplex PCR reads into MiXCR, producing one record per CDR3 protein. The sample consists of about 10,000 distinct CDR3 sequences, about 38% of them appearing once. A few counts support this clonotype. What it recognizes is unknown. Material for sequencing was blood. The V gene is TRBV6-4, the J gene TRBJ2-2; D possibly corresponds to TRBD2 (7 bases). The source is a human donor in good health. The CDR3 bases are TGTGCCAGCAGTCCGGGGGGCTTGGGCACCGGGGAGCTGTTTTTT. This sequence encodes CASSPGGLGTGELFF.